This TCR beta chain was recorded in a study of technical replicates of blood from several donors. Profiling relied on immunoSEQ multiplex PCR, and the TCRdb table lists in-frame clones only, not all of them. The data show 65,000 to 95,000 clones, 95% to 98% seen once. The CDR3 is 14 amino acids. The V gene lost 2 bases and the J gene lost 5 bases, with 12 bases spanning the gap. From germline, CDR1 is SGHVS and CDR2 FQNEAQ. The clonotype originates from a human donor in good health. The J gene is TRBJ2-5, the V gene TRBV7-8; tentatively, D is TRBD1 (5 bases). Sample: T cells isolated from PBMCs. DNA of the CDR3: TGTGCCAGCAGCTTAAGTGAAGGGGCTGAGACCCAGTACTTC. This sequence encodes CASSLSEGAETQYF.